The subject of this entry is one TCR beta chain. The antigen is unknown. Here immunoSEQ multiplex PCR was the method, and the copy in TCRdb shows in-frame clones only, minus some. The table includes roughly 36,000 clones, roughly nine tenths detected once. Germline values: CDR1 KGHDR, CDR2 SFDVKD. V was pared by 8 bases and J by 0 bases, with 21 bases between. The CDR3 has 17 amino acids. The data are from a study of T cell responses to AZD1222 COVID-19 vaccine. Background on the study: Some second doses came at about 4 weeks and others at about 12 weeks; these were pooled. Study-level findings and limits: Baseline testing showed seropositivity in only six or seven AZD1222 recipients. Distributed over spike, vaccine-associated CD4 TCRs predominated at 160-218 and 743-854.

Sequenced material: peripheral blood, taken on day 0 of AZD1222 vaccination. V gene TRBV24-1 combines with J gene TRBJ1-2; D is undetermined. The origin of this receptor is an adult in good health. CDR3 in DNA: TGTGCCACCAAGGCAGCCGGTGGGATATTCGCTAACTATGGCTACACCTTC. It is translated as CATKAAGGIFANYGYTF.